This T cell receptor (beta chain) was sequenced in a study of vaccination and CD4 T cells after COVID-19 (dated by TCRdb to between 2021 and 2023). For context, the study as a whole: SARS-CoV-2 positivity had been established in the convalescent patients by nasal swab PCR, and mild disease was recorded in about 9 of these patients and severe disease in one. The convalescent cohort included six males and four females, with two Hispanic individuals, seven Caucasians, two Asians and one multiracial person. Each participant got two doses of either the Pfizer-BioNTech BNT162b2 vaccine (n=8) or the Moderna mRNA-1273 vaccine (n=2). Post-COVID blood samples were collected from convalescent patients a median of around 100 days after diagnosis, with a range of about 35 to 161 days. Post-vaccine blood samples were collected a median of about 66 days after the second vaccine dose, ranging from roughly 14 to 241 days. For stimulating the cultures, overlapping spike peptide pools were used, derived from SARS-CoV-2 as well as from the common cold coronaviruses HCoV-NL63, HCoV-OC43 and HCoV-229E. As controls, cultures received a CEFX viral epitope pool (the positive control), an HIV-1 Nef peptide pool (the negative control), or no peptide at all. In roughly 11 COVID-19 convalescent patients and several infection-naive healthy vaccine recipients, the spike-specific CD4+ TCR repertoire before mRNA vaccination was compared with the repertoire after mRNA vaccination. What the authors observed across the whole study: Although the median number of SARS-CoV-2-reactive clonotypes went up from 21 after infection to 35 to 40 after vaccination, the increase was not significant. Nearly all vaccine-specific clones in convalescent patients (304 of 307) were mono-reactive for SARS-CoV-2 spike rather than cross-reactive with common cold coronaviruses. In convalescent patients, a median roughly 87% of post-vaccine SARS-CoV-2-reactive clones were detected only after vaccination, suggesting vaccine-specific priming. The number of convalescent patients in the study was relatively small, and the study did not examine early timepoints following natural infection.

The germline V gene (reference sequence) supplies CDR1 GTSNPN and CDR2 SVGIG. Trimming leaves V shorter by 2 bases and J shorter by 10 bases, with the junction holding 6 bases beyond the gene matches. Inclusive of the bounding cysteine and phenylalanine, the CDR3 is 12 residues long. CDR3 DNA is the only sequence kept; it has 36 bases, read in frame from the first base. Library generation was performed with PCR. TCR sequencing of DNA from cultured CD4+ T cells used the Oncomine TCR Beta short-read assay at the Johns Hopkins FTIC core. The QIAamp micro DNA kit was used to extract genomic DNA from the cultured CD4+ T cells. Oncomine TCR Beta libraries made from cultured CD4+ T cells were pooled using unique dual indexes and sequenced on an Illumina iSeq 100. Per the source publication's procedure: Non-productive sequences were removed, and CDR3s not starting with C, not ending with F or W, or shorter than 7 amino acids were discarded. Antigen-specific clonotypes were identified with the MANAFEST web application by comparing peptide-stimulated wells with reference and other culture wells. For a clone to be called positive, the clone needed an FDR below 0.05, an odds ratio above 5, and a productive frequency above 0.1% in at least two of three replicate wells. A clonotype counted as cross-reactive if it showed significant expansion both in the SARS-CoV-2 spike wells and in at least one common cold coronavirus spike condition. Levenshtein distances (stringdist) and unrooted phylogenetic trees (ape) in R version 3.6.1 were used to assess CDR3 homology. TCRdb's own reprocessing of the public reads used fastp at Q25 and MiXCR and kept productive beta chains. Rows are unified per CDR3 protein, each entry keeping the most common DNA and genes. These V and J calls are TCRdb output, not the study's own analysis. The sample includes about 12,000 distinct CDR3 sequences, with about three fifths observed a single time. The ten largest account for around 8% of the sample.

A word on this clonotype: Its binding antigen is unknown. The input lacks base qualities; no much larger clone sits a single base away.

What this sample's treatment or condition label stands for: approximately nine-day PBMC culture with coronavirus spike peptide pools or control peptides (ViraFEST assay). The ViraFEST assay, used in the study, expanded antigen-specific T cells with peptide pools and then identified the expanded clonotypes through TCR sequencing. Positive SARS-CoV-2 PCR tests in the convalescent patients dated from March to December 2020, before Alpha, Beta and Delta variants emerged in the United States. Roughly 2 million PBMCs per well were cultured in IMDM with roughly 5.2% human AB serum and 8 to 10 IU/ml IL-2, plus 10 ug/ml peptide pools. On days 3 and 7, half of the culture medium was replaced with fresh IL-2-containing medium. After about 10 days of culture, CD4+ T cells were isolated by negative selection using the EasySep CD4+ T cell isolation kit. Ficoll-Paque Plus gradient centrifugation was used to isolate PBMCs from whole blood, and the isolated PBMCs were then either used fresh or cryopreserved at -140C. Each culture condition was generally run in triplicate wells.

The rearranged chain carries TRBV30 and TRBJ2-7, with 9 central nucleotides matching TRBD2. The sequenced sample consisted of CD4+ T cells from blood, cultured in vitro. The sequence came from a human donor who had recovered from COVID-19. At the DNA level, the sequence is TGTGCCTGGAGTTGGCGGGAGGGGCCCCAGTACTTC. This yields the protein CAWSWREGPQYF.